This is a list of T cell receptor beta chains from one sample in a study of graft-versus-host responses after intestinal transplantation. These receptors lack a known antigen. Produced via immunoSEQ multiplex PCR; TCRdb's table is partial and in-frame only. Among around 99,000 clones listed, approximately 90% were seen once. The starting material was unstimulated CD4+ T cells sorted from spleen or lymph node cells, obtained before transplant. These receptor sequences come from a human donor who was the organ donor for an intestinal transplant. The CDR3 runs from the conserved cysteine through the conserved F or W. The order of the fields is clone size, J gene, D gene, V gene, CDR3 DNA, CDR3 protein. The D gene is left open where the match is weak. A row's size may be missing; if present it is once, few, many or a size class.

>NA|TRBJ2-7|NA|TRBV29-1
TGCAGCGCCATCCACCCCTTGGGGCGTCCCCCCTACGAGCAGTACTTC
CSAIHPLGRPPYEQYF
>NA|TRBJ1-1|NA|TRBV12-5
TGTGCTAGTGGTCTGTCTGGGTCTAACACTGAAGCTTTCTTT
CASGLSGSNTEAFF
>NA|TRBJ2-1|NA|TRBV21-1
TGTGCCAGACCCGGGACAGGGGGAGATGAGCAGTTCTTC
CARPGTGGDEQFF
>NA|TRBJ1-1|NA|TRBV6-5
TGTGCCAGCAGTTCCCACCAGGTTGGCGAGGACGAGGGAGCTTTCTTT
CASSSHQVGEDEGAFF
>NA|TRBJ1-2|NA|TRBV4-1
TGCGCCAGCAGCCTCCGCCCAGGGCTACGAAACTATGGCTACACCTTC
CASSLRPGLRNYGYTF
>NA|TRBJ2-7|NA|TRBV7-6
TGTGCCAGCAGCCCAAGACAGAGCATCGCACTCTACGAGCAGTACTTC
CASSPRQSIALYEQYF
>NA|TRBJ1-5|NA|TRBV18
TGTGCCAGCTCAACCGCATGGGGCAATCAGCCCCAGCATTTT
CASSTAWGNQPQHF
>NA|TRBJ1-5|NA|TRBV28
TGTGCCAGCAGCCTGGGACTAACGTCAAGGCCCCAGCATTTT
CASSLGLTSRPQHF
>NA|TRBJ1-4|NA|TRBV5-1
TGCGCCAGCAGCTTGGGTGGGGCCTCAGGGGAAAAACTGTTTTTT
CASSLGGASGEKLFF
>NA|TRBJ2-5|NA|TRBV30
TGTGCCTGGAGTCGTGCCGGGGAGCAGTACTTC
CAWSRAGEQYF
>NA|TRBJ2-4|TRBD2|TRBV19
TGTGCCAGTAGTCCCCCGGGGGGAGCCAAAAACATTCAGTACTTC
CASSPPGGAKNIQYF
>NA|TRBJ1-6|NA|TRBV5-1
TGCGCCAGCAGCCTCGGACAAATCAATTCACCCCTCCACTTT
CASSLGQINSPLHF
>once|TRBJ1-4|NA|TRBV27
TGTGCCAGCAGTCCCGACCTCGGGACTAATGAAAAACTGTTTTTT
CASSPDLGTNEKLFF
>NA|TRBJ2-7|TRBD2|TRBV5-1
TGCGCCAGCAGCTTGAGGACTAGCTCCTACGAGCAGTACTTC
CASSLRTSSYEQYF
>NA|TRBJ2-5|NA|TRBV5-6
TGTGCCAGCAGCATAACTAGTGGGGAGACCCAGTACTTC
CASSITSGETQYF
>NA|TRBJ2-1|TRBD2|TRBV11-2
TGTGCCAGCAGTTTGAGACTAGCAGGGTGGAATGAGCAGTTCTTC
CASSLRLAGWNEQFF
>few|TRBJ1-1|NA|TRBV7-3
TGTGCCAGCAGCCCAGAGGGCCGGCACACTGAAGCTTTCTTT
CASSPEGRHTEAFF
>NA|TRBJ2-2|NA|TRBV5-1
TGCGCCAGCAGCTTGGGGGGCCAGAGCGGCAACACCGGGGAGCTGTTTTTT
CASSLGGQSGNTGELFF
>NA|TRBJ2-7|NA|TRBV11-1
TGTGCCAGCAGCTTAGAGTCACTTTCGGGCCACGAGCAGTACTTC
CASSLESLSGHEQYF
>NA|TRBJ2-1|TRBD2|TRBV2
TGTGCCAGCAGTTGGCTAGCGGGACGAGGGGGTGAGCAGTTCTTC
CASSWLAGRGGEQFF
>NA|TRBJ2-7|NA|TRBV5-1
TGCGCCAGCAGCTACCTGGGGGCGCCCTACGAGCAGTACTTC
CASSYLGAPYEQYF
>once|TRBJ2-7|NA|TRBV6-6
TGTGCCAGCACCAAAAAGGGGCGCCCATACGAGCAGTACTTC
CASTKKGRPYEQYF
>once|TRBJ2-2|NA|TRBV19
TGTGCCAGTAGTATAGGCCACACCGGGGAGCTGTTTTTT
CASSIGHTGELFF
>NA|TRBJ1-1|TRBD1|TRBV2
TGTGCCAGCAGTGAAGCAAAAACAGGGGGCGAGCCAGCTTTCTTT
CASSEAKTGGEPAFF
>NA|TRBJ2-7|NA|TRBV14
TGTGCCAGCAGCCAAGCACTGTTATCCTACGAGCAGTACTTC
CASSQALLSYEQYF
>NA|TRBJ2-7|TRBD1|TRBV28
TGTGCCAGCAGTTCAAAGGGCGACAGGGTCTGGAACGAGCAGTACTTC
CASSSKGDRVWNEQYF
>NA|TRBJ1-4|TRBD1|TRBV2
TGTGCCAATGGACAGGCGGGGGAAAAACTGTTTTTT
CANGQAGEKLFF
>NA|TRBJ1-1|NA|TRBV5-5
TGTGCCAGCAGGGCCAGGGGATTGAACACTGAAGCTTTCTTT
CASRARGLNTEAFF
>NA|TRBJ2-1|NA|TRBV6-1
TGTGCCAGCGTAGGCGGGGGCCTCGCCTCCAATGAGCAGTTCTTC
CASVGGGLASNEQFF
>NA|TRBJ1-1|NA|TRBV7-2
TGTGCCAGCAGCACCAGGGGCCCTACGGGCACTGAAGCTTTCTTT
CASSTRGPTGTEAFF
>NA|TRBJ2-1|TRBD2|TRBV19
TGTGCCAGTAGTTCAATAGCGGGAGGTATCGCTGAGCAGTTCTTC
CASSSIAGGIAEQFF
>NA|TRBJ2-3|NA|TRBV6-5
TGTGCCAGCAGTTATTCAGATACGCAGTATTTT
CASSYSDTQYF
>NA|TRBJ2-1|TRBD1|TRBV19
TGTGCCAGTAGTAGGGACAGATATCGAGACAATGAGCAGTTCTTC
CASSRDRYRDNEQFF
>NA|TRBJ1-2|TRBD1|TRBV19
TGTGCCAGTCGTTCAACAGGGGTTCCCCAAATTACCTATGGCTACACCTTC
CASRSTGVPQITYGYTF
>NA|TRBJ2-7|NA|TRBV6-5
TGTGCCAGCAGCTTAAAAGCGGAAAGCTCCTACGAGCAGTACTTC
CASSLKAESSYEQYF
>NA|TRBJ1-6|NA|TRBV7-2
TGTGCCAGCAGCTCCGGGCGCATCCATTATAATTCACCCCTCCACTTT
CASSSGRIHYNSPLHF